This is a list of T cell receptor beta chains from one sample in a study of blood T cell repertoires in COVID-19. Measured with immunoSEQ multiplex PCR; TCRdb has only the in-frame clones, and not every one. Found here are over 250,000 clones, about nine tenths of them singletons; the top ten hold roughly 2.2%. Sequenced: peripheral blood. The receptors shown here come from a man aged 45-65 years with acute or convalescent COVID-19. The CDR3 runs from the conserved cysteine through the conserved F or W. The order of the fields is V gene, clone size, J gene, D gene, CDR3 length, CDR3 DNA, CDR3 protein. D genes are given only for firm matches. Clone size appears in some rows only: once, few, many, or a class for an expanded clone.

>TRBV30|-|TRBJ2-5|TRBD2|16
TGTGCCTGGAGCCCCGGGACTAGCGGTAACCAAGAGACCCAGTACTTC
CAWSPGTSGNQETQYF
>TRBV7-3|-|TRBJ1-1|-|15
TGTGCCAGCAGCTTAACTCCGGGACAGAACACTGAAGCTTTCTTT
CASSLTPGQNTEAFF
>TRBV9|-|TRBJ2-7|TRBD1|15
TGTGCCAGCAGCGTAGGACAGGGACCCTCCTACGAGCAGTACTTC
CASSVGQGPSYEQYF
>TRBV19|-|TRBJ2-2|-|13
TGTGCCAGTAGTCAACAGGATCGCGGGGAGCTGTTTTTT
CASSQQDRGELFF
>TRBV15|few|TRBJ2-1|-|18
TGTGCCACCAGCAGTCCCCCCTTCGGGGGAAGAGGGTTCGATGAGCAGTTCTTC
CATSSPPFGGRGFDEQFF
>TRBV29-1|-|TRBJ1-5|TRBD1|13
TGCAGCGTAAACACAGGGGTCAATCAGCCCCAGCATTTT
CSVNTGVNQPQHF
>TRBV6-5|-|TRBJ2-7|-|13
TGTGCCAGCAGTCCCAGACAGGCCTACGAGCAGTACTTC
CASSPRQAYEQYF
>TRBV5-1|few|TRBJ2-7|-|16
TGCGCCAGCAGCTTGGCCGGTGACCGGAGGTCCTACGAGCAGTACTTC
CASSLAGDRRSYEQYF
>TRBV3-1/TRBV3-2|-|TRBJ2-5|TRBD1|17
TGTGCCAGCAGCCAAGATATGTGGGGACAGGGTCGCGAGACCCAGTACTTC
CASSQDMWGQGRETQYF
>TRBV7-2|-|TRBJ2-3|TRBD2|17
TGTGCCAGCAGCTTAGTGGGAGGGCGGTGGAGCACAGATACGCAGTATTTT
CASSLVGGRWSTDTQYF
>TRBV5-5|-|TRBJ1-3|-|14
TGTGCCAGCAGCTCCCCGGAGGCGGGAAACACCATATATTTT
CASSSPEAGNTIYF
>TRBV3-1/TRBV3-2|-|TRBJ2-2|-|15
TGTGCCAGCAGCGAGGCAGGGCGTCGGACCGGGGAGCTGTTTTTT
CASSEAGRRTGELFF
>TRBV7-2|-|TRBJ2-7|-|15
TGTGCCAGCGCTGCCGCCCCCGGGGGGCCCTACGAGCAGTACTTC
CASAAAPGGPYEQYF
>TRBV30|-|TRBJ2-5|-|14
TGTGCCTGGATCCCCGGAGGCCTTCGAGAGACCCAGTACTTC
CAWIPGGLRETQYF
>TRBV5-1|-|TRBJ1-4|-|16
TGCGCCAGCACCCCGGGAGGGGGGGCAGCTAATGAAAAACTGTTTTTT
CASTPGGGAANEKLFF
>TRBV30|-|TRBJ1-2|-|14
TGTGCCTGGAGTGCCCCCCCGGGTTGGTATGGCTACACCTTC
CAWSAPPGWYGYTF
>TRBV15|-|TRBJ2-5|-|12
TGTGCCACCAGCAGAGAGAGGGAGACCCAGTACTTC
CATSRERETQYF
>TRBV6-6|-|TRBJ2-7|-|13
TGTGCCAGCAGTCGGGACTCGGAGAACGAGCAGTACTTC
CASSRDSENEQYF
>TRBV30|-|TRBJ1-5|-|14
TGTGCCTGGAGTGAAGGGTACGGAGGGCAGCCCCAGCATTTT
CAWSEGYGGQPQHF
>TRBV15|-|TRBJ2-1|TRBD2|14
TGTGCCACCAGCAGAGAGTATAGCGGGGATGAGCAGTTCTTC
CATSREYSGDEQFF
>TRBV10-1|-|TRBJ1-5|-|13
TGCGCCAGCAGTACCGGGACTAATCAGCCCCAGCATTTT
CASSTGTNQPQHF
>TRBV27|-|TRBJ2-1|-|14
TGTGCCAGCAGTTTAGATAGCTCCTACAATGAGCAGTTCTTC
CASSLDSSYNEQFF
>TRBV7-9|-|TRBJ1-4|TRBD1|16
TGTGCCAGCAGCCCATTATGGACAGGGGTGATAGAAAAACTGTTTTTT
CASSPLWTGVIEKLFF
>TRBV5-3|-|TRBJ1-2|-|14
TGTGCCAGAAGCTTGGGTGGGGGCAGGGGAGGCTACACCTTC
CARSLGGGRGGYTF
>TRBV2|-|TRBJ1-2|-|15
TGTGCCAGCTCCGGACAGCCCAGAGTAGACTATGGCTACACCTTC
CASSGQPRVDYGYTF
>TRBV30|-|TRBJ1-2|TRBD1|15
TGTGCCTGGAGTGATTCGGGACAGGGGTACAGTGGCTACACCTTC
CAWSDSGQGYSGYTF
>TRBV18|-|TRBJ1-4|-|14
TGTGCCAGCTCACCACCGGCTTTTAATGAAAAACTGTTTTTT
CASSPPAFNEKLFF
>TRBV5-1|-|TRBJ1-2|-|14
TGCGCCAGCAGCTTGACCGACAGAGGTAATGGCTACACCTTC
CASSLTDRGNGYTF